Sequencing of this T cell receptor beta chain was carried out in a study of beta chain features in type 1 diabetes. Study-level results: Patients showed naive, central memory and Treg TCRB repertoires that appeared more similar than those of healthy donors.

The CDR3 runs to 13 residues. J lost 8 bases, V lost 5 bases, and 9 bases had no gene match. Germline-derived CDR1 and CDR2 are SGDLS and YYNGEE. There are a few counts of this clone. Antigen unknown. Cell sorting via CD45RO/CCR7/CD25/CD127/CD95/CD27 was performed to obtain CD4+ naive, central memory, regulatory and stem cell-like memory cells. All of the isolated RNA was reverse transcribed, so expressed TCRB transcripts were sequenced. Generated by immunoSEQ multiplex PCR, the TCRdb table keeps only in-frame clones and is missing some. Of under 450,000 clones in the sample, less than 15% were seen once.

The chain has TRBV9 and TRBJ1-2, with 7 nucleotides matching TRBD1. The material sequenced was naive CD4+ T cells from blood. The clonotype was recovered from a woman between 18 and 30 years old in good health. CDR3 region: CASSAVQGHGYTF. The CDR3 bases are TGTGCCAGCAGTGCCGTACAGGGGCACGGCTACACCTTC.